What follows are 8 T cell receptor beta chains derived from one specimen sequenced in a study of shared clonotypes between healthy human individuals. Libraries were prepared by immunoSEQ multiplex PCR; TCRdb keeps only in-frame clonotypes and omits some of them. The sample carries about 92,000 clones, about 70% recorded once. The sample taken for sequencing was memory CD8+ T cells sorted from blood. Specified subset: CD45RO+ cells pooled with CCR7-negative TemRA cells. These receptor sequences come from a man younger than 40 in good health.

The chain has TRBV6-5 and TRBJ2-1; 8 bases line up with TRBD1. The V gene's germline CDR1 is MNHEY and CDR2 SVGAGI. The CDR3 contains 15 residues. The J segment lost 7 bases and the V segment lost 6 bases, leaving 11 bases of the junction unmatched. The CDR3 loop reads CASSPGQGPWNEQFF. For the CDR3, the DNA is TGTGCCAGCAGCCCCGGACAGGGTCCTTGGAATGAGCAGTTCTTC.

This sequence joins TRBV25-1 and TRBJ2-3; a weak D match, TRBD1 (5 bases). Germline V lookup: CDR1 MGHDK, CDR2 SYGVNS. The CDR3 is 16 residues long. V gave up 8 bases and J gave up 4 bases, with 22 bases separating them. The CDR3 loop is CASHPTGALQADTQYF. For the CDR3, the DNA is TGTGCCAGCCACCCGACTGGGGCCCTGCAGGCAGATACGCAGTATTTT. The full variable domain, rest sourced from reference TRBV25-1 and TRBJ2-3, is EADIYQTPRYLVIGTGKKITLECSQTMGHDKMYWYQQDPGMELHLIHYSYGVNSTEKGDLSSESTVSRIRTEHFPLTLESARPSHTSQYLCASHPTGALQADTQYFGPGTRLTVL.

This clone occurred a few times. The chain combines TRBV4-3 with TRBJ2-5; 7 bases agree with TRBD2. The V segment lost 0 bases and the J segment 7 bases; nucleotides outside the gene matches: 5. The CDR3 loop spans 14 amino acids. CDR1 and CDR2 from the germline V gene are LGHNA and YSLEER. The CDR3 region has the DNA TGCGCCAGCAGCCAAGAAATGGGCGGGGGGACCCAGTACTTC. Its protein product is CASSQEMGGGTQYF.

This clone was seen a few times. The chain joins TRBV11-2 to TRBJ2-7; perhaps TRBD2 as D (5 bases). Germline-derived CDR1 and CDR2 are SGHAT and FQNNGV. The CDR3 covers 13 residues. Trimming pared 3 bases from V and 3 bases from J, leaving 9 bases between. CDR3: CASSFEGNYEQYF. CDR3 sequence (DNA): TGTGCCAGCAGCTTCGAGGGAAACTACGAGCAGTACTTC. The full variable domain, its missing parts supplied by reference TRBV11-2 and TRBJ2-7, is EAGVAQSPRYKIIEKRQSVAFWCNPISGHATLYWYQQILGQGPKLLIQFQNNGVVDDSQLPKDRFSAERLKGVDSTLKIQPAKLEDSAVYLCASSFEGNYEQYFGPGTRLTVT.

The rearrangement uses TRBV28 and TRBJ2-7; D might be TRBD1 (6 bases). The CDR3 covers 13 residues. The germline V and J ends were trimmed by 6 bases and 0 bases, with 9 bases remaining between them. Germline CDR1 MDHEN, CDR2 SYDVKM. In DNA form, the CDR3 reads TGTGCCAGCAGGCCGGGACACTCCTACGAGCAGTACTTC. The encoded protein is CASRPGHSYEQYF.

This clone appeared a single time. V gene TRBV7-9 combines with J gene TRBJ2-1; D may be TRBD1 (8 bases). The CDR3 extends over 17 amino acids. The V gene's germline CDR1 is SEHNR and CDR2 FQNEAQ (reference sequence). With 5 bases removed from V and 1 base from J, the gap between germline ends came to 18 bases. DNA of the CDR3: TGTGCCAGCAGCCCTAGAGCGGGACAGGTTTCCTACAATGAGCAGTTCTTC. This sequence encodes CASSPRAGQVSYNEQFF.

V usage is TRBV6-1 and J usage is TRBJ2-7; 9 nucleotides line up with TRBD2. Trimming at V came to 8 bases and at J to 2 bases, leaving 10 bases not matched to a gene. The CDR3 contains 15 residues. Per germline, CDR1 MNHNS and CDR2 SASEGT. CDR3 sequence (DNA): TGTGCCAGCCAACCTATGGCGGGAGGGGCCTACGAGCAGTACTTC. Translating gives CASQPMAGGAYEQYF.

This rearrangement joins TRBV29-1 to TRBJ2-5, with a possible D match to TRBD2 (6 bases). The germline V and J ends were trimmed by 4 bases and 4 bases, with 10 bases remaining between them. This CDR3 comprises 12 residues. Per the germline V gene, CDR1 is SQVTM and CDR2 is ANQGSEA. CDR3 region: CSVVEEGETQYF. CDR3 DNA: TGCAGCGTTGTGGAGGAGGGAGAGACCCAGTACTTC.